This T cell receptor (beta chain) derives from a study of post-analysis software for immune sequencing data (dated by TCRdb to between 2014 and 2017). At the level of the whole study: The recorded disease courses included relapsing-remitting, secondary progressive and progressive-relapsing multiple sclerosis, and some patients had no subtype annotation. The patient repertoires were compared against fewer than twelve previously published healthy control repertoires obtained from donors aged roughly 6 to 25 years. A subset of samples was prepared in parallel using single-end sample barcoding, then pooled and co-amplified after Illumina adapter ligation. What the work shows at the level of the full study, not this receptor alone: Significantly higher frequencies in patients than in controls were found for several TRBV segments, including TRBV5-6, TRBV5-1 and TRBV20-1. The control group was slightly older than the multiple sclerosis patient group. Strong co-clustering of samples prepared in the same batch was shown by direct clustering with F measure, prompting a batch-effect correction. Normalized Chao1 diversity was significantly lower in multiple sclerosis patients than controls, suggesting substantial peripheral T-cell clonal expansion.

Trimmed from V: 4 bases; trimmed from J: 8 bases; junction bases lacking a gene match: 8. According to the germline V gene, CDR1 reads SGHRS and CDR2 reads YFSETQ. Its CDR3 holds 13 amino acids, cysteine through phenylalanine. Only the CDR3 region is kept as DNA, spanning 39 bases read in frame from base 1. Preparation of the library involved PCR. The reads were generated on an Illumina HiSeq 2500. Unique molecular identifiers were incorporated into TCR beta cDNA libraries to reduce PCR and sequencing biases. Some 500,000 cDNA molecules were obtained for every 1 to 10 million input T cells, so each molecule roughly corresponded to one T cell. The patient libraries were prepared and sequenced using the same protocol as the earlier healthy control dataset. Samples belonging to the same batch were prepared together, multiplexed and sequenced on a shared HiSeq lane. As for how the authors treated the data: MIGEC handled the raw barcoded reads, throwing out single-read molecular identifier groups before consensus assembly and CDR3 extraction. Clonotype tables were post-analysed with VDJtools, normalizing diversity by down-sampling all datasets to the smallest sample size. Repertoire overlap clustering matched CDR3 amino acid but not nucleotide sequences to correct batch-related cross-sample contamination. TCRdb reprocessing: public reads trimmed at Q25 with fastp, clones called with MiXCR, in-frame beta chains kept. Merged by CDR3 protein, the rows form single entries marked with the most common genes and DNA. Clone size and V and J calls follow TCRdb, not the original study. In all, the sample holds hundreds of thousands of distinct CDR3 sequences, and more than 50% of those were seen once. Together, the top ten hold approximately 10% of the sample.

TCR beta repertoires were profiled from peripheral blood of roughly twelve young patients with multiple sclerosis to demonstrate the VDJtools post-analysis software. Multiple sclerosis patients were children and adolescents aged roughly 6 to 17 years. As for this clonotype: Its antigen remains undetermined. No much larger clone is present one base from it, and per-base qualities are unavailable.

Material: blood. The receptor was derived from a girl aged 2-15 years with multiple sclerosis. Rearrangement joined TRBV5-1 to TRBJ1-2, and 7 junctional nucleotides match TRBD1. The CDR3 amino acid sequence is: CASSQQTGHGYTF. The DNA sequence is as follows: TGCGCCAGCAGCCAACAGACAGGGCACGGCTACACCTTC.